This T cell receptor beta chain was sequenced for a study of cytomegalovirus exposure and HLA in healthy donors. Overall study findings and caveats: Among TCR sequences, most were rare, though some public TCRs appeared in many donors.

Vbeta (60) and Jbeta (13) primers were used in the PCR. Profiled with immunoSEQ multiplex PCR; TCRdb holds only in-frame clones, not every one. The data contain some 35,000 clones, approximately 74% of them singletons. Germline lookup yields CDR1 SNHLY and CDR2 FYNNEI. The CDR3 totals 14 residues. The germline V and J ends were trimmed by 4 bases and 6 bases, with 15 bases remaining between them. As concerns this clone: Its antigen is unknown.

This receptor was identified in a man aged 25 to 45 in good health and CMV-seronegative. V usage is TRBV2 and J usage is TRBJ1-1; no clear D. The specimen was PBMCs. As DNA, the CDR3 is TGTGCCAGCAGTGGCACTTTCGCTCGTCCTGAAGCTTTCTTT. Amino acids: CASSGTFARPEAFF.